Presented here are 19 T cell receptor beta chains from one specimen sequenced in a study of blood T cell repertoires in COVID-19. Clones were read by immunoSEQ multiplex PCR, and TCRdb kept only the in-frame ones, dropping some. The profile shows 130,000 to 150,000 clones, more than 75% of them singletons. Sequencing used peripheral blood. These receptors were obtained from a human donor with acute or convalescent COVID-19. The donor label of this sample is uncertain.

This rearrangement joins TRBV7-9 to TRBJ1-2, with D hard to call. The V gene lost 3 bases and the J gene lost 7 bases, with 18 bases spanning the gap. Germline V gene lookup returns CDR1 SEHNR and CDR2 FQNEAQ (reference sequence). The length of the CDR3 is 15 residues. The CDR3 sequence is CASSFGRGGDGGYTF. CDR3 DNA: TGTGCCAGCAGCTTTGGTCGGGGAGGAGATGGTGGCTACACCTTC.

The chain links TRBV7-3 to TRBJ1-2; 8 bases are a match to TRBD1. This CDR3 spans 16 amino acids. The germline V gene encodes CDR1 SGHTA and CDR2 FQGTGA. The trim removed 4 bases at V and 7 bases at J, leaving 14 bases unmatched. The CDR3 is CASSSSRTQDRAGYTF. The CDR3 nucleotides read TGTGCCAGCAGCTCCAGTCGTACTCAGGACAGGGCTGGCTACACCTTC. The full variable domain, in which reference TRBV7-3 and TRBJ1-2 provide the parts outside the CDR3, is GAGVSQTPSNKVTEKGKYVELRCDPISGHTALYWYRQSLGQGPEFLIYFQGTGAADDSGLPNDRFFAVRPEGSVSTLKIQRTERGDSAVYLCASSSSRTQDRAGYTFGSGTRLTVV.

The genes are TRBV10-1 and TRBJ1-3; no clear D. Germline V CDR1 and CDR2: WNHNN, SYGVQD (reference sequence). This CDR3 comprises 16 residues. V was clipped by 0 bases and J by 4 bases, with 13 bases between them. CDR3 sequence reads: CASSESRGTKGNTIYF. CDR3 bases: TGCGCCAGCAGTGAGTCGCGGGGAACCAAGGGAAACACCATATATTTT.

This chain connects TRBV5-1 to TRBJ2-7, with 12 nucleotides matching TRBD1. The CDR3 loop spans 14 amino acids. V lost 2 bases and J lost 9; bases outside the gene matches: 6. Germline loops: CDR1 SGHRS, CDR2 YFSETQ. The DNA for the CDR3 is TGCGCCAGCAGCTTAGGTGGGACAGGGGGCGGGCAGTACTTC. Its protein product is CASSLGGTGGGQYF.

In the case of this clone: The sample contains more than one DNA sequence encoding this CDR3. The chain employs TRBV5-1 and TRBJ1-2, with unresolved D. V lost 1 base to trimming and J lost 0 bases, with 4 bases between them. CDR3 size: 13 residues. Germline CDR1 reads SGHRS; CDR2 reads YFSETQ. CDR3: CASSLTANYGYTF. The CDR3, as DNA: TGCGCCAGCAGCTTGACGGCTAACTATGGCTACACCTTC. The whole variable domain, filled in from reference TRBV5-1 and TRBJ1-2, reads KAGVTQTPRYLIKTRGQQVTLSCSPISGHRSVSWYQQTPGQGLQFLFEYFSETQRNKGNFPGRFSGRQFSNSRSEMNVSTLELGDSALYLCASSLTANYGYTFGSGTRLTVV.

The rearrangement uses TRBV4-2 and TRBJ1-5; 7 nucleotides line up with TRBD1. Trimming at V came to 3 bases and at J to 4 bases, leaving 6 bases not matched to a gene. In germline, CDR1 is LGHNA, CDR2 YNFKEQ. CDR3 length: 15 amino acids. The CDR3 DNA is TGTGCCAGCAGCCATGCGGGACAGAGGAATCAGCCCCAGCATTTT. Its translation is CASSHAGQRNQPQHF.

This rearrangement joins TRBV29-1 to TRBJ1-2; 7 bases align to TRBD1. From germline, CDR1 is SQVTM and CDR2 ANQGSEA. Unmatched junction bases numbered 17, after V lost 6 bases and J lost 4 bases. The CDR3 runs 16 residues. DNA of the CDR3: TGCAGCGTCCTGCGGAACAGGGGATGGCAGGGCTATGGCTACACCTTC. Its protein product is CSVLRNRGWQGYGYTF.

The genes are TRBV6-6 and TRBJ1-5; D is perhaps TRBD1 (5 bases). This CDR3 has 16 amino acids. Germline CDR1 and CDR2: MNHNY and SVGAGI (reference sequence). The V gene lost 7 bases and the J gene lost 6 bases, with 22 bases spanning the gap. DNA for the CDR3: TGTGCCAGCACTGACATTACAGCCAGGGTGGGTCAGCCCCAGCATTTT. Translating gives CASTDITARVGQPQHF.

The chain combines TRBV15 with TRBJ2-5; 7 bases map to TRBD2. Germline V gene lookup returns CDR1 LNHNV and CDR2 YYDKDF (reference sequence). The CDR3 sequence is 15 residues long. Losses at the gene ends were 6 bases for V and 5 bases for J; bases not matched to a gene: 12. The CDR3, as DNA: TGTGCCACCAGTAGGGAGGGGCTCGATGGGGAGACCCAGTACTTC. Its protein is CATSREGLDGETQYF.

CDR3 DNA: TGTGCCAGCAGCTTTTTCAGGGCGGATGAAGCTTTCTTT. Amino acids: CASSFFRADEAFF. The J gene is TRBJ1-1, the V gene TRBV7-9; a possible D gene is TRBD1 (5 bases). V was trimmed by 3 bases and J by 7 bases, leaving 12 bases between them. CDR1 and CDR2 from the germline V gene are SEHNR and FQNEAQ (reference sequence). The CDR3 spans 13 residues.

The J gene is TRBJ1-2, the V gene TRBV10-3, with 8 bases fitting TRBD1. The trim removed 5 bases at V and 0 bases at J, leaving 11 bases unmatched. The CDR3 extends over 17 amino acids. Germline lookup yields CDR1 ENHRY and CDR2 SYGVKD. The CDR3 DNA follows: TGTGCCATCAGTCTACAGGGGGGGGTCTCATCTAACTATGGCTACACCTTC. This sequence encodes CAISLQGGVSSNYGYTF.

The rearrangement joins TRBV11-2 to TRBJ1-2; maybe TRBD1 (5 bases). The germline gives CDR1 SGHAT, CDR2 FQNNGV. This CDR3 comprises 13 residues. The V and J ends lost 5 bases and 10 bases respectively, with 17 bases between them. CDR3 bases: TGTGCCAGCAGCCAAGATCAGGGTATTGCCTACACCTTC. It translates to CASSQDQGIAYTF.

As concerns this clone: Distinct nucleotide sequences in the sample also encode this CDR3. The V call is TRBV3-1 (or the pseudogene TRBV3-2), the J call TRBJ1-5, with unresolved D. Germline V lookup: CDR1 LGHDT, CDR2 YNNKEL (reference sequence). The CDR3 is 15 residues long. Deletions cut 3 bases from V and 0 bases from J, with 9 bases between. CDR3 coding DNA: TGTGCCAGCAGCCAGGCGGGAAATAGCAATCAGCCCCAGCATTTT. Its protein product is CASSQAGNSNQPQHF.

The rearrangement links TRBV5-5 to TRBJ1-1; D is perhaps TRBD1 (5 bases). Trimming stripped 2 bases from V and 4 bases from J, with 15 bases between. The V gene's germline CDR1 is SGHKS and CDR2 YYEKEE (reference sequence). This CDR3 region has 15 residues. The CDR3 bases are TGTGCCAGCAGCTTCTTAGGGGAGGCGGGCACTGAAGCTTTCTTT. It yields the protein CASSFLGEAGTEAFF.

The CDR3 nucleotides are TGTGCCAGCAGCCCCCGACTAGCGGGGGGCCTCACAGATACGCAGTATTTT. Translated: CASSPRLAGGLTDTQYF. The V gene is TRBV7-9, the J gene TRBJ2-3; 13 bases map to TRBD2. V lost 5 bases to trimming and J lost 2 bases; unmatched junction nucleotides: 7. The CDR3 has 17 residues. Germline V CDR1 and CDR2: SEHNR, FQNEAQ (reference sequence).

The genes are TRBV5-5 and TRBJ1-3, with D unclear. The CDR3 loop spans 13 amino acids. Trimming took off 4 bases at V and 3 bases at J, with 8 bases between the two ends. Germline V gene lookup returns CDR1 SGHKS and CDR2 YYEKEE (reference sequence). The CDR3 spells CASSAEGGNTIYF. CDR3 coding DNA: TGTGCCAGCAGCGCGGAAGGTGGAAACACCATATATTTT.

This chain joins TRBV29-1 and TRBJ2-3; D is unclear. This CDR3 spans 12 amino acids. The germline gives CDR1 SQVTM, CDR2 ANQGSEA. V was shortened by 2 bases and J by 5 bases, with 8 bases between the two germline ends. This CDR3 reads CSVEPSQDTQYF. The CDR3 nucleotides are TGCAGCGTTGAACCCTCACAAGATACGCAGTATTTT.

This chain uses TRBV7-2 with TRBJ2-1, with D perhaps matching TRBD1 (5 bases). The V gene's germline CDR1 is SGHTA and CDR2 FQGNSA. Trimming cost V 5 bases and J 11 bases, with 13 bases left between them. The CDR3 loop spans 12 amino acids. CDR3 sequence: CASSPNMDKQFF. The CDR3 bases are TGTGCCAGCAGCCCAAATATGGACAAGCAGTTCTTC.

V and J are TRBV5-4 and TRBJ2-2, with 7 positions matching TRBD2. This CDR3 is 15 amino acids long. The V segment lost 6 bases and the J segment 4 bases; nucleotides outside the gene matches: 9. Germline V CDR1 and CDR2: SGHNT, YYREEE (reference sequence). The CDR3 DNA reads as TGTGCCAGCACTCCCACGGGGGGAACCACCGGGGAGCTGTTTTTT. Protein product: CASTPTGGTTGELFF. The full variable domain, completed using reference TRBV5-4 and TRBJ2-2, is ETGVTQSPTHLIKTRGQQVTLRCSSQSGHNTVSWYQQALGQGPQFIFQYYREEENGRGNFPPRFSGLQFPNYSSELNVNALELDDSALYLCASTPTGGTTGELFFGEGSRLTVL.